The 30 T cell receptor beta chains listed next were all sequenced from one sample in a study of radiation and T cells in renal cell carcinoma (dated by TCRdb to about 2020). The receptor library was made with the immunoSEQ multiplex PCR assay. TCRdb took over this immuneACCESS table, retaining in-frame rearrangements with V and J assigned. Such tables are incomplete; in checked studies, under half of the missing clones stem from an unresolved V gene, and the remainder is unexplained. The sample table records more than 95,000 clones; around 82% of these occur just once. Of the sample, 4.5% to 7% is held by the ten largest clones. In light of the paper, this sample's time point label describes: blood 2 weeks post-SBRT. The label giving this sample's treatment or condition can be read as: 15 Gy SBRT to primary tumor, nephrectomy 4 weeks later. The specimen comprised blood, sampled from a patient whose treatment included radiotherapy and nephrectomy. These TCRs come from a man aged 50 to 59 with renal cell carcinoma.

The chain is built from TRBV7-9 and TRBJ2-7; 8 bases are a match to TRBD2. Germline CDR1 is SEHNR and CDR2 is FQNEAQ (reference sequence). The CDR3 loop spans 15 amino acids. J lost 7 bases, V lost 5 bases, and 13 bases had no gene match. CDR3: CASSLRGGATGEQYF. CDR3 bases: TGTGCCAGCAGCCTCCGGGGGGGAGCCACGGGGGAGCAGTACTTC.

CDR3 protein: CASLSGGETQYF. CDR3 bases: TGTGCCTCCCTTAGCGGGGGTGAGACCCAGTACTTC. This chain joins TRBV2 and TRBJ2-5; 9 nucleotides match TRBD2. The CDR3 has 12 amino acids. Germline V gives CDR1 SNHLY, CDR2 FYNNEI. V dropped 11 bases and J dropped 5; count of bases not matched to a gene: 6.

V gene TRBV6-1 combines with J gene TRBJ2-3; D possibly corresponds to TRBD1 (6 bases). Germline V gives CDR1 MNHNS, CDR2 SASEGT. Trimming stripped 6 bases from V and 5 bases from J, with 15 bases between. CDR3 length: 14 amino acids. The CDR3 coding sequence is TGTGCCAGCAGGGTAGGACAGTTTCAAGATACGCAGTATTTT. It codes for CASRVGQFQDTQYF.

This clone came up once. The CDR3 DNA sequence: TGCGCCAGCAGCCCCGTAGTGGCCGGAAACACCATATATTTT. It specifies CASSPVVAGNTIYF. The chain has TRBV4-1 and TRBJ1-3; no reliable D call. V was trimmed by 4 bases and J by 4 bases, leaving 11 bases between them. This CDR3 spans 14 amino acids. Germline V gives CDR1 MGHRA, CDR2 YSYEKL.

The chain carries TRBV5-1 and TRBJ1-1, with D hard to call. Germline V gene sequence: CDR1 SGHRS, CDR2 YFSETQ. The germline V and J ends were trimmed by 4 bases and 5 bases, with 9 bases remaining between them. This CDR3 spans 12 amino acids. The DNA of the CDR3 is TGCGCCAGCAGCCCGGACTGGACTGAAGCTTTCTTT. Protein sequence: CASSPDWTEAFF. Combining the CDR3 with reference TRBV5-1 and TRBJ1-1 gives the whole variable domain KAGVTQTPRYLIKTRGQQVTLSCSPISGHRSVSWYQQTPGQGLQFLFEYFSETQRNKGNFPGRFSGRQFSNSRSEMNVSTLELGDSALYLCASSPDWTEAFFGQGTRLTVV.

This clone was picked up one time. The rearrangement uses TRBV19 and TRBJ2-7, with D maybe TRBD2 (6 bases). Germline V gives CDR1 LNHDA, CDR2 SQIVND (reference sequence). CDR3 length equals 14 residues. The ends were cut back, 3 bases at V and 6 bases at J, with 15 bases in the middle. The CDR3 bases are TGTGCCAGTAGTATCTCAGGGAGGAGAACCGAGCAGTACTTC. It translates to CASSISGRRTEQYF.

The V call is TRBV28, the J call TRBJ1-5; D might be TRBD1 (6 bases). The CDR3 loop spans 17 amino acids. The V and J ends lost 2 bases and 7 bases respectively, with 21 bases between them. The germline V gene has CDR1 MDHEN and CDR2 SYDVKM. The CDR3 loop reads CASSLPPGLRGWQPQHF. The CDR3 DNA follows: TGTGCCAGCAGTTTACCTCCGGGGCTTAGGGGGTGGCAGCCCCAGCATTTT.

This chain links TRBV2 with TRBJ1-2; 7 bases are a match to TRBD1. V gave up 8 bases and J gave up 8 bases; unmatched junction bases: 8. CDR3 length: 12 residues. CDR1 and CDR2 (germline): SNHLY, FYNNEI. CDR3 coding DNA: TGTGCCAGCGTCACAGGGGAGGAGGGCTACACCTTC. As protein: CASVTGEEGYTF.

The V gene is TRBV7-9, the J gene TRBJ1-1; D remains unclear. Trimming took 0 bases from V and 8 from J, leaving 7 bases between them. CDR1 SEHNR and CDR2 FQNEAQ come from the germline V gene (reference sequence). CDR3 size: 12 residues. The CDR3 spells CASSLAPTEAFF. The CDR3 nucleotides are TGTGCCAGCAGCTTAGCACCGACAGAAGCTTTCTTT.

The V call is TRBV6-5, the J call TRBJ1-2; TRBD1 might be the D (6 bases). V was pared by 3 bases and J by 2 bases, with 10 bases between. In germline, CDR1 is MNHEY, CDR2 SVGAGI. This CDR3 region has 14 residues. This chain's CDR3 is CASSYMGANYGYTF. In DNA form, the CDR3 reads TGTGCCAGCAGTTATATGGGGGCGAACTATGGCTACACCTTC.

The CDR3 nucleotides are TGTGCCAGCATTCCCTGGAAGGGGAACAATCAGCCCCAGCATTTT. Protein sequence: CASIPWKGNNQPQHF. The chain joins TRBV6-1 to TRBJ1-5; tentatively, D is TRBD1 (5 bases). Germline V lookup: CDR1 MNHNS, CDR2 SASEGT. The V gene lost 7 bases and the J gene lost 3 bases, with 16 bases spanning the gap. This CDR3 is 15 amino acids long.

V is TRBV19 and J is TRBJ2-4, with TRBD2 identical over 14 bases. Trimming took 6 bases from V and 0 from J; bases not matched to a gene: 7. The germline gives CDR1 LNHDA, CDR2 SQIVND (reference sequence). CDR3 length: 18 amino acids. CDR3 DNA: TGTGCCAGTAGGGGGACTAGCGGGGGTTACCTAGCCAAAAACATTCAGTACTTC. Translating gives CASRGTSGGYLAKNIQYF.

The CDR3 sequence is CASSGVFQNTEAFF. The CDR3 DNA follows: TGTGCCAGCAGTGGGGTCTTCCAGAACACTGAAGCTTTCTTT. The rearrangement joins TRBV6-1 to TRBJ1-1; D remains ambiguous. V lost 4 bases, J lost 1 base, and 10 bases lay in between. CDR1 and CDR2 from the germline V gene are MNHNS and SASEGT. CDR3 length: 14 residues.

The chain uses TRBV11-2 and TRBJ1-2; D unclear. CDR3 length: 12 residues. Germline-derived CDR1 and CDR2 are SGHAT and FQNNGV. The germline V and J ends were trimmed by 3 bases and 9 bases, with 11 bases remaining between them. DNA for the CDR3: TGTGCCAGCAGCTTTTTTGGTTCGAGCTACACCTTC. Protein product: CASSFFGSSYTF.

V gene TRBV5-1 combines with J gene TRBJ1-2, with D unclear. The CDR3 spans 13 residues. V was shortened by 4 bases and J by 4 bases, with 11 bases between the two germline ends. Germline CDR1 and CDR2: SGHRS and YFSETQ. The CDR3 DNA is TGCGCCAGCAGCCCCACGGAGTCCTATGGCTACACCTTC. This codes for CASSPTESYGYTF.

The J gene is TRBJ1-3, the V gene TRBV30; no reliable D call. The germline CDR1 and CDR2 sequences are GTSNPN and SVGIG (reference sequence). Trimming stripped 3 bases from V and 4 bases from J, with 16 bases between. This CDR3 contains 15 residues. The CDR3 protein is CAWSLDGGSGNTIYF. The CDR3 DNA reads as TGTGCCTGGAGCCTAGACGGAGGGTCGGGAAACACCATATATTTT. Complete variable domain (other parts from reference TRBV30 and TRBJ1-3): SQTIHQWPATLVQPVGSPLSLECTVEGTSNPNLYWYRQAAGRGLQLLFYSVGIGQISSEVPQNLSASRPQDRQFILSSKKLLLSDSGFYLCAWSLDGGSGNTIYFGEGSWLTVV.

The chain couples TRBV6-6 to TRBJ1-5; no clear D. Trimming stripped 5 bases from V and 6 bases from J, with 14 bases between. Germline CDR1 is MNHNY and CDR2 is SVGAGI (reference sequence). The CDR3 sequence is 14 residues long. The CDR3 DNA follows: TGTGCCAGCAGTACCCGCCCGCACGGTCAGCCCCAGCATTTT. Its translation: CASSTRPHGQPQHF.

The chain couples TRBV18 to TRBJ2-7, with D perhaps matching TRBD1 (5 bases). CDR1 is KGHSH and CDR2 is LQKENI in the germline V gene. The ends were cut back, 2 bases at V and 0 bases at J, with 14 bases in the middle. The CDR3 totals 16 residues. The CDR3 bases are TGTGCCAGCTCACCAGTTCAGGGTTCCAGCTCCTACGAGCAGTACTTC. Its protein is CASSPVQGSSSYEQYF.

The chain carries TRBV19 and TRBJ1-2; no clear D. Germline V CDR1 and CDR2: LNHDA, SQIVND (reference sequence). V lost 4 bases, J lost 7 bases, and 19 bases lay in between. This CDR3 region has 15 residues. Here the CDR3 DNA reads TGTGCCAGTAGTACTGACACCCTCGACATTGGTGGCTACACCTTC. Its translation is CASSTDTLDIGGYTF. Filled out from reference TRBV19 and TRBJ1-2, the complete variable domain reads DGGITQSPKYLFRKEGQNVTLSCEQNLNHDAMYWYRQDPGQGLRLIYYSQIVNDFQKGDIAEGYSVSREKKESFPLTVTSAQKNPTAFYLCASSTDTLDIGGYTFGSGTRLTVV.

The J gene is TRBJ2-3, the V gene TRBV5-1; 7 bases are shared with TRBD2. CDR3 length: 15 amino acids. Unmatched junction bases numbered 8, after V lost 4 bases and J lost 3 bases. CDR1 and CDR2 from the germline V gene are SGHRS and YFSETQ. As DNA, the CDR3 is TGCGCCAGCAGCCTGGTGCTAGCGGAGACAGATACGCAGTATTTT. Translating it yields CASSLVLAETDTQYF.

The chain recombines TRBV7-2 with TRBJ2-7; 11 nucleotides match TRBD2. J lost 7 bases, V lost 4 bases, and 6 bases had no gene match. CDR1 and CDR2 from the germline V gene are SGHTA and FQGNSA. The length of the CDR3 is 14 residues. The DNA of the CDR3 is TGTGCCAGCAGCTCGACTAGCGGGGTGGGAGAGCAGTACTTC. This translates into CASSSTSGVGEQYF.

The chain uses TRBV5-1 and TRBJ1-1; 7 nucleotides agree with TRBD1. The V gene end was trimmed by 6 bases and the J gene end by 0 bases; junction bases not matched to a gene: 11. This CDR3 is built from 16 residues. CDR1 SGHRS and CDR2 YFSETQ come from the germline V gene. The CDR3 sequence: CASTPPTGNMNTEAFF. DNA of the CDR3: TGCGCCAGCACCCCGCCGACAGGGAACATGAACACTGAAGCTTTCTTT.

The chain has TRBV6-5 and TRBJ2-1; D not resolved. This CDR3 contains 12 residues. Trimming removed 6 bases at V and 5 bases at J, with 8 bases between. CDR1 and CDR2 from the germline V gene are MNHEY and SVGAGI. CDR3 sequence: CASRTLDNEQFF. The CDR3 coding sequence is TGTGCCAGCAGGACCCTAGACAATGAGCAGTTCTTC.

In the case of this clone: The same CDR3 arises from other DNA sequences in this sample as well. The chain uses TRBV7-2 and TRBJ2-3; the match to TRBD2 covers 9 bases. Looked up from germline, CDR1 is SGHTA and CDR2 is FQGNSA. Unmatched junction bases numbered 5, after V lost 5 bases and J lost 2 bases. CDR3 length equals 15 residues. The CDR3 reads CASSPQRGDTDTQYF. The DNA for the CDR3 is TGTGCCAGCAGCCCCCAGCGGGGGGACACAGATACGCAGTATTTT.

Here the CDR3 DNA reads TGTGCCAGCAGCGTAGAGGACGGGCTCGGTTCACCCCTCCACTTT. It specifies CASSVEDGLGSPLHF. The V gene is TRBV9, the J gene TRBJ1-6; D gene ambiguous. The CDR3 extends over 15 amino acids. The ends were cut back, 0 bases at V and 9 bases at J, with 13 bases in the middle. From germline, CDR1 is SGDLS and CDR2 YYNGEE.

The chain is built from TRBV19 and TRBJ2-1, with a weak D call TRBD2 (5 bases). Germline CDR1 reads LNHDA; CDR2 reads SQIVND (reference sequence). The CDR3 totals 15 residues. Here the CDR3 reads CATASSQSSYNEQFF. CDR3 sequence (DNA): TGTGCAACCGCTAGCTCCCAGAGCTCCTACAATGAGCAGTTCTTC.

The CDR3 is CAWRESTDTQYF. DNA for the CDR3: TGTGCCTGGAGGGAGAGTACAGATACGCAGTATTTT. The chain combines TRBV30 with TRBJ2-3; D unresolved. V was shortened by 3 bases and J by 3 bases, with 7 bases between the two germline ends. This CDR3 is 12 amino acids long. Germline values: CDR1 GTSNPN, CDR2 SVGIG (reference sequence).

The chain uses TRBV28 and TRBJ2-7; 10 positions agree with TRBD2. Germline CDR1 is MDHEN and CDR2 is SYDVKM. V dropped 4 bases and J dropped 3; count of bases not matched to a gene: 3. This CDR3 is built from 14 residues. The CDR3 sequence: CASSSGLAVYEQYF. The CDR3 DNA reads as TGTGCCAGCAGTTCCGGACTAGCGGTCTACGAGCAGTACTTC. Full variable domain (rest looked up from reference TRBV28 and TRBJ2-7): DVKVTQSSRYLVKRTGEKVFLECVQDMDHENMFWYRQDPGLGLRLIYFSYDVKMKEKGDIPEGYSVSREKKERFSLILESASTNQTSMYLCASSSGLAVYEQYFGPGTRLTVT.

J is TRBJ1-1 and V is TRBV5-1; tentatively, D is TRBD1 (6 bases). This CDR3 comprises 14 residues. Trimming shortened V by 0 bases and J by 1 base, and 7 bases separated the two germline ends. CDR1 and CDR2 from the germline V gene are SGHRS and YFSETQ. The DNA of the CDR3 is TGCGCCAGCAGCTTGGACAGGGCGAACACTGAAGCTTTCTTT. It specifies CASSLDRANTEAFF.

The chain employs TRBV7-2 and TRBJ1-1; no reliable D call. CDR1 SGHTA and CDR2 FQGNSA come from the germline V gene. Between the trimmed V and J ends, which lost 4 bases and 1 base, there was a span of 13 bases. The CDR3 consists of 15 residues. DNA of the CDR3: TGTGCCAGCAGCTCTAACAGACTTCCGAACACTGAAGCTTTCTTT. It codes for CASSSNRLPNTEAFF.